These 27 T cell receptor beta chains came from one sample sequenced in a study of blood T cells in healthy people across ages. A second PCR, run for roughly 7 to 11 cycles, used a sample-barcoded 5' primer plus a J-beta primer mix. One entry per CDR3 protein, called by TCRdb with MiXCR from the 5' RACE reads. This sample has over 1.5 million distinct CDR3 sequences, with 49% found just once. Sequencing was carried out using blood. The receptors were sampled from a woman in her forties in good health.

V is TRBV11-1 and J is TRBJ2-1; TRBD2 is a possible D gene (6 bases). V dropped 11 bases and J dropped 5 bases, with 10 bases sitting between them. Germline CDR1 is SGHAT and CDR2 is FQDESV (reference sequence). This CDR3 has 11 residues. CDR3 DNA: TGTGCCGGAGGCGGGAACAATGAGCAGTTCTTC. Translating it yields CAGGGNNEQFF.

V and J are TRBV6-5 and TRBJ2-7, with 7 bases that match TRBD1. Germline V gene sequence: CDR1 MNHEY, CDR2 SVGAGI. Trimming cost V 8 bases and J 2 bases; bases outside gene matches: 12. CDR3 length: 15 amino acids. CDR3 nucleotides: TGTGCCAGCGGGCCGATAGGACAGGTCACCTACGAGCAGTACTTC. Amino acids: CASGPIGQVTYEQYF.

This chain connects TRBV4-2 to TRBJ1-5, with 9 bases lining up with TRBD1. Trimming cost V 1 base and J 4 bases; bases outside gene matches: 8. The CDR3 has 17 amino acids. Germline CDR1 and CDR2: LGHNA and YNFKEQ. The CDR3, as DNA: TGTGCCAGCAGCCAAGGGGAGGGGGGACAGGGTAATCAGCCCCAGCATTTT. This sequence encodes CASSQGEGGQGNQPQHF.

The V gene is TRBV12-3 or TRBV12-4, the J gene TRBJ2-5; 9 bases align to TRBD1. V dropped 2 bases and J dropped 11; count of bases not matched to a gene: 12. The CDR3 spans 15 residues. In nucleotides, the CDR3 is TGTGCCAGCAGTTTATGGGACAGGGCTACCAATGAGCAGTACTTC. Amino acid sequence: CASSLWDRATNEQYF.

V and J are TRBV13 and TRBJ2-7, with TRBD2 matching over 11 bases. Trimming took 3 bases from V and 4 from J; bases not matched to a gene: 14. CDR3 length equals 18 residues. Per the germline V gene, CDR1 is PRHDT and CDR2 is FYEKMQ (reference sequence). The CDR3 sequence: CASSFGPTGSGGAYEQYF. The CDR3 DNA is TGTGCCAGCAGCTTCGGGCCGACAGGTAGCGGGGGGGCGTACGAGCAGTACTTC.

This clonotype was recorded a few times. The CDR3 region is CSARDRHEQFF. DNA for the CDR3: TGCAGTGCTAGAGATAGGCATGAGCAGTTCTTC. The V gene is TRBV20-1, the J gene TRBJ2-1; D is unclear. Germline V gene sequence: CDR1 DFQATT, CDR2 SNEGSKA (reference sequence). The CDR3 consists of 11 residues. Between the trimmed V and J ends, which lost 0 bases and 8 bases, there was a span of 5 bases.

The genes are TRBV4-3 and TRBJ1-2, with a tentative D call TRBD1 (5 bases). V dropped 4 bases and J dropped 3 bases, with 12 bases sitting between them. The CDR3 has 14 amino acids. Germline CDR1 LGHNA, CDR2 YSLEER. The CDR3 coding sequence is TGCGCCAGCAGCCCGATAACAGGAGACTATGGCTACACCTTC. Translation: CASSPITGDYGYTF.

Details on this clonotype: The germline gene is not matched at one end of the junction; a read error may be the cause. The chain carries TRBV4-3 and TRBJ1-2; perhaps TRBD1 as D (6 bases). Germline values: CDR1 LGHNA, CDR2 YSLEER. This CDR3 contains 16 residues. The CDR3 DNA reads TGCGCCAGCAGCCAAGATGGGACACCGCGTAACTGTGGCTACACCTTC. This translates into CASSQDGTPRNCGYTF.

The genes are TRBV9 and TRBJ2-4; D unclear. Germline CDR1 reads SGDLS; CDR2 reads YYNGEE. The germline V and J ends were trimmed by 3 bases and 0 bases, with 16 bases remaining between them. The CDR3 is made up of 17 amino acids. The CDR3 DNA reads TGTGCCAGCAGCGATAAGGGATTCCTACTAGCCAAAAACATTCAGTACTTC. Its protein is CASSDKGFLLAKNIQYF.

This clonotype has a handful of counts. A read error is possible here, since a much larger clone lies one base away. This chain links TRBV5-4 with TRBJ2-7; 10 nucleotides line up with TRBD1. CDR1 and CDR2 from the germline V gene are SGHNT and YYREEE (reference sequence). The CDR3 covers 14 residues. V trimming: 4 bases; J trimming: 4 bases; junction bases outside the gene matches: 5. DNA for the CDR3: TGTGCCAGCAGCGCGGGACAGGGGAGGTACGAGCAGTACTTC. This sequence encodes CASSAGQGRYEQYF.

A remark on this clonotype: One base away lies a much larger clone, so this may be a sequencing read error. V usage is TRBV7-2 and J usage is TRBJ2-5; maybe TRBD2 (6 bases). Germline CDR1 and CDR2: SGHTA and FQGNSA. The CDR3 runs 15 residues. The CDR3 spells CASRPSGGWEEAQYF. In DNA form, the CDR3 reads TGTGCCAGCAGACCCTCCGGAGGGTGGGAAGAGGCCCAGTACTTC.

V gene TRBV27 combines with J gene TRBJ2-6, with TRBD1 matching 7 bases. The CDR3 has 14 amino acids. J gave up 10 bases and V 5 bases, and 8 bases lay outside the gene matches. Germline assignment: CDR1 MNHEY and CDR2 SMNVEV (reference sequence). CDR3 sequence (DNA): TGTGCCAGCAGTACAACCCTACAGGGGAACGTCCTGACTTTC. It codes for CASSTTLQGNVLTF.

This chain uses TRBV7-2 with TRBJ1-6; 7 nucleotides align to TRBD1. The V and J ends lost 5 bases and 7 bases, in that order; junction bases with no gene match: 11. Germline CDR1 reads SGHTA; CDR2 reads FQGNSA. This CDR3 contains 16 residues. CDR3 coding DNA: TGTGCCAGCAGCCAGGACAGGCAACTTAAGAATTCACCCCTCCACTTT. It translates to CASSQDRQLKNSPLHF.

The rearrangement joins TRBV6-4 to TRBJ2-3; TRBD1 or TRBD2 may be the D gene (5 bases each). The V and J ends lost 4 bases and 5 bases respectively, with 10 bases between them. Germline V gives CDR1 MRHNA, CDR2 SNTAGT. This CDR3 region has 13 residues. CDR3 sequence (DNA): TGTGCCAGCAGTGGACGGGACGGAGATACGCAGTATTTT. Translation gives CASSGRDGDTQYF.

This clonotype was counted a few times. The gene calls are TRBV3-1 and TRBJ1-2, with D hard to call. Germline values: CDR1 LGHDT, CDR2 YNNKEL (reference sequence). With 4 bases removed from V and 4 bases from J, the gap between germline ends came to 13 bases. The CDR3 is made up of 14 amino acids. The CDR3 sequence is CASSLRTSFYGYTF. The DNA for the CDR3 is TGTGCCAGCAGCCTTAGGACCTCCTTCTATGGCTACACCTTC.

The V call is TRBV28, the J call TRBJ1-2; D unclear. The CDR3 length is 14 residues. V was shortened by 7 bases and J by 5 bases, with 17 bases between the two germline ends. Per germline, CDR1 MDHEN and CDR2 SYDVKM. For the CDR3, the DNA is TGTGCCAGCAACGAATCACAGAAGAATTATGGCTACACCTTC. Translated: CASNESQKNYGYTF.

V gene TRBV7-2 combines with J gene TRBJ1-6; 10 bases align to TRBD1. The CDR3 has 15 residues. CDR1 and CDR2 from the germline V gene are SGHTA and FQGNSA. Trimming removed 5 bases from V and 8 bases from J; junction bases left unmatched: 6. The CDR3 protein is CASSLGTGVDSPLHF. The DNA for the CDR3 is TGTGCCAGCAGCCTCGGGACAGGGGTAGATTCACCCCTCCACTTT.

The CDR3 protein is CASSLDVGSRDSTLAKNIQYF. Here the CDR3 DNA reads TGTGCCAGCAGCTTGGACGTTGGATCGCGGGACAGTACTTTAGCCAAAAACATTCAGTACTTC. The rearrangement links TRBV5-6 to TRBJ2-4; D might be TRBD1 (7 bases). The CDR3 is 21 amino acids. Between the trimmed V and J ends, which lost 0 bases and 0 bases, there was a span of 25 bases. The germline CDR1 and CDR2 sequences are SGHDT and YYEEEE.

This clonotype has only a few counts. The rearrangement uses TRBV28 and TRBJ2-4; D is possibly TRBD1 (6 bases). This CDR3 contains 17 residues. Trimming stripped 4 bases from V and 0 bases from J, with 16 bases between. Germline-derived CDR1 and CDR2 are MDHEN and SYDVKM. CDR3 in amino acids: CASSSRTASLAKNIQYF. The CDR3 coding sequence is TGTGCCAGCAGTTCGCGGACAGCCAGCTTAGCCAAAAACATTCAGTACTTC.

This rearrangement joins TRBV6-5 to TRBJ2-5; D may be TRBD1 (6 bases). The CDR3 covers 14 residues. CDR1 and CDR2 from the germline V gene are MNHEY and SVGAGI. V lost 0 bases and J lost 11, with 16 bases in between. CDR3 nucleotides: TGTGCCAGCAGTTACTCCGGCAGGGGCCATGAGCAGTACTTC. Protein: CASSYSGRGHEQYF.

This clonotype came up once. The chain has TRBV20-1 and TRBJ2-5, with 9 bases aligning to TRBD2. In germline, CDR1 is DFQATT, CDR2 SNEGSKA (reference sequence). This CDR3 is built from 15 residues. V dropped 2 bases and J dropped 5; count of bases not matched to a gene: 9. CDR3 nucleotide sequence: TGCAGTGCTAGAAAGGCGGGGGGGCTGGGCGAGACCCAGTACTTC. Residues: CSARKAGGLGETQYF.

The chain employs TRBV27 and TRBJ2-1, with a weak D call TRBD2 (6 bases). The CDR3 spans 14 residues. Trimming removed 7 bases from V and 2 bases from J, with 12 bases in between. Per germline, CDR1 MNHEY and CDR2 SMNVEV (reference sequence). The chain's CDR3 is CASTVGLPYNEQFF. Written as DNA, the CDR3 is TGTGCCAGCACCGTGGGACTCCCCTACAATGAGCAGTTCTTC.

V usage is TRBV6-2 or TRBV6-3 and J usage is TRBJ1-2; TRBD1 matches 7 bases. CDR1 and CDR2 from the germline V gene are MNHEY and SVGEGT. The CDR3 has 15 amino acids. V lost 5 bases, J lost 2 bases, and 8 bases stayed unmatched. DNA of the CDR3: TGTGCCAGCAGTGCGTCGGGACAGAGAAACTATGGCTACACCTTC. Its protein product is CASSASGQRNYGYTF.

The chain links TRBV6-1 to TRBJ2-1, with 10 bases fitting TRBD2. CDR3 size: 13 residues. With 3 bases clipped from V and 10 bases from J, the junction kept 3 bases outside the gene matches. Germline CDR1 reads MNHNS; CDR2 reads SASEGT. CDR3: CASSDLLAGEQFF. CDR3 sequence (DNA): TGTGCCAGCAGTGATCTACTAGCGGGGGAGCAGTTCTTC.

CDR3 in DNA: TGTGCCAGTAGTGTAACCGACCAAGAGACCCAGTACTTC. As protein: CASSVTDQETQYF. The rearrangement uses TRBV19 and TRBJ2-5; D is undetermined. CDR1 is LNHDA and CDR2 is SQIVND in the germline V gene (reference sequence). With 5 bases removed from V and 0 bases from J, the gap between germline ends came to 7 bases. The CDR3 loop spans 13 amino acids.

The chain couples TRBV6-6 to TRBJ2-1, with 15 bases that match TRBD2. V lost 7 bases to trimming and J lost 5 bases; unmatched junction nucleotides: 9. The CDR3 length is 17 residues. CDR1 is MNHNY, CDR2 SVGAGI, per germline (reference sequence). CDR3 in amino acids: CASTPGTSGGLNNEQFF. The DNA for the CDR3 is TGTGCCAGCACGCCTGGGACTAGCGGGGGGTTAAACAATGAGCAGTTCTTC.

V gene TRBV7-2 combines with J gene TRBJ1-4, with D possibly TRBD1 on 5 matching bases. This CDR3 spans 15 amino acids. Trimming left V 3 bases short and J 7 bases short, with 15 bases between. Germline CDR1 and CDR2: SGHTA and FQGNSA. CDR3 sequence reads: CASSFLPRDFEKLFF. CDR3 in DNA: TGTGCCAGCAGCTTCCTTCCCCGGGACTTTGAAAAACTGTTTTTT.